The rows below give T cell receptor beta chains drawn from one sample of a study of neurological immune-mediated disorders. MiXCR, applied by TCRdb to the 5' RACE reads, yields one record per CDR3 protein. The data contain 75,000 to 95,000 distinct CDR3 sequences, roughly 18% of them seen just once; the ten biggest clones take up 15%. Sequencing was done on a sample of PBMCs. These TCRs come from a woman in her thirties or forties in good health. The CDR3 runs from the conserved cysteine through the conserved F or W. Fields, in order: J gene, V gene, D gene, clone size, CDR3 DNA, CDR3 protein. The D gene is left open where the match is weak. The size entry is marked missing in some rows and otherwise reads once, few, many or a size class.

j_call: TRBJ2-1
v_call: TRBV14
d_call: NA
clone_size: many
cdr3_nt: TGTGCCAGCAGCCAAGATCGGGGAAGGGAGTACAATGAGCAGTTCTTC
cdr3_aa: CASSQDRGREYNEQFF

j_call: TRBJ2-2
v_call: TRBV24-1
d_call: TRBD2
clone_size: many
cdr3_nt: TGTGCCACCAGTGACCGTGTGAGCGGGGCGAACACCGGGGAGCTGTTTTTT
cdr3_aa: CATSDRVSGANTGELFF

j_call: TRBJ1-1
v_call: TRBV29-1
d_call: NA
clone_size: many
cdr3_nt: TGCAGCATCGGGGGGCGGTTGAACACTGAAGCTTTCTTT
cdr3_aa: CSIGGRLNTEAFF

j_call: TRBJ1-4
v_call: TRBV4-1
d_call: NA
clone_size: many
cdr3_nt: TGCGCCAGCAGCCAAGTATTCGAAAAACTGTTTTTT
cdr3_aa: CASSQVFEKLFF

j_call: TRBJ2-2
v_call: TRBV4-3
d_call: TRBD2
clone_size: many
cdr3_nt: TGCGCCAGCAGCCAAGACGCCGCCGGGACTATGGAAGGGTGGTACACCGGGGAGCTGTTTTTT
cdr3_aa: CASSQDAAGTMEGWYTGELFF

j_call: TRBJ1-1
v_call: TRBV7-7
d_call: NA
clone_size: many
cdr3_nt: TGTGCTAGCAGCTTAGGGCGGTTCACTGAAGCTTTCTTT
cdr3_aa: CASSLGRFTEAFF

j_call: TRBJ1-1
v_call: TRBV20-1
d_call: TRBD1
clone_size: many
cdr3_nt: TGCAGTGCTAGCCCTGCGGACAGGGGCCGTAATACTGAAGCTTTCTTT
cdr3_aa: CSASPADRGRNTEAFF

j_call: TRBJ2-7
v_call: TRBV7-2
d_call: TRBD2
clone_size: many
cdr3_nt: TGTGCCAGCAGCTTATTCAGAGGACTAGCAGGTCGCGAGCAGTACTTC
cdr3_aa: CASSLFRGLAGREQYF

j_call: TRBJ1-1
v_call: TRBV4-3
d_call: NA
clone_size: many
cdr3_nt: TGCGCCAGCAGCCAAGATCTAACGTCCAGTGAAGCTTTCTTT
cdr3_aa: CASSQDLTSSEAFF

j_call: TRBJ1-5
v_call: TRBV28
d_call: TRBD1
clone_size: many
cdr3_nt: TGTGCCAGCACCGGGACAGGGGGCGAGAAACAGAATCAGCCCCAGCATTTT
cdr3_aa: CASTGTGGEKQNQPQHF

j_call: TRBJ2-2
v_call: TRBV10-3
d_call: NA
clone_size: NA
cdr3_nt: TGTGTCATCAGTGGTCGTAGTAGCAACACCGGGGAGCTGTTTTTT
cdr3_aa: CVISGRSSNTGELFF

j_call: TRBJ2-5
v_call: TRBV5-1
d_call: TRBD1
clone_size: many
cdr3_nt: TGCGCCAGCAGCCCCCTTTTCGGGACAGCCCAAGAGACCCAGTACTTC
cdr3_aa: CASSPLFGTAQETQYF

j_call: TRBJ2-1
v_call: TRBV20-1
d_call: TRBD1
clone_size: many
cdr3_nt: TGCAGTGCCAGCCCCGGGACAGGGCTGTACAATGAGCAGTTCTTC
cdr3_aa: CSASPGTGLYNEQFF

j_call: TRBJ2-5
v_call: TRBV7-2
d_call: TRBD1
clone_size: many
cdr3_nt: TGTGCCAGCAGCTGGGACAGGGGGGGCCAGTACTTC
cdr3_aa: CASSWDRGGQYF

j_call: TRBJ1-5
v_call: TRBV6-5
d_call: NA
clone_size: many
cdr3_nt: TGTGCCAGCAGCCCTCCCGAATATAGCAATCAGCCCCAGCATTTT
cdr3_aa: CASSPPEYSNQPQHF

j_call: TRBJ2-7
v_call: TRBV5-1
d_call: NA
clone_size: many
cdr3_nt: TGCGCCAGCAGCTTGGCCTTAGGGAATCGCGAGCAGTACTTC
cdr3_aa: CASSLALGNREQYF

j_call: TRBJ2-7
v_call: TRBV4-2
d_call: NA
clone_size: many
cdr3_nt: TGTGCCAGCAGCCAAGTGTCCCAATCGGGACTCTACGAGCAGTACTTC
cdr3_aa: CASSQVSQSGLYEQYF

j_call: TRBJ1-2
v_call: TRBV7-2
d_call: NA
clone_size: once
cdr3_nt: TGTGTCAGCAGCAACGCGGCCGGGGGGAACTATGGCTACACCTTC
cdr3_aa: CVSSNAAGGNYGYTF

j_call: TRBJ1-1
v_call: TRBV5-1
d_call: TRBD1
clone_size: many
cdr3_nt: TGCGCCAGCAGCAACCGACAGGGCCAATTTACAAACACTGAAGCTTTCTTT
cdr3_aa: CASSNRQGQFTNTEAFF

j_call: TRBJ2-3
v_call: TRBV7-8
d_call: TRBD2
clone_size: many
cdr3_nt: TGTGCCAGCAGCTACCGCCGCGGGACTGGGGGGGAAGATACGCAGTATTTT
cdr3_aa: CASSYRRGTGGEDTQYF

j_call: TRBJ2-7
v_call: TRBV12-3/TRBV12-4
d_call: NA
clone_size: many
cdr3_nt: TGTGCCAGCAGTTTTGAGGGGGGAAAATACGAGCAGTACTTC
cdr3_aa: CASSFEGGKYEQYF